The 2 T cell receptor beta chains below all came from one sample that was sequenced in a study of beta chain features in type 1 diabetes. General observations from the study: Shorter TCRB CDR3s, moderately but significantly so, were found in Type 1 diabetes patients in all four CD4+ subsets.

For these TCRs, the target antigens are not known. The study reverse transcribed the entire isolated RNA, so it sequenced expressed TCRB transcripts. The protocol was immunoSEQ multiplex PCR, while the TCRdb copy is restricted to in-frame clones and leaves out a portion. Of 600,000 to 700,000 clones listed, 9.5% to 15% were seen once; the top ten hold around 0.12%. The sequencing sample was made of naive CD4+ T cells from blood. These TCRs come from a man aged 25 to 45 with type 1 diabetes.

There are a few counts of this clone. J is TRBJ1-4 and V is TRBV30; D remains ambiguous. Trimming took 3 bases from V and 7 from J, leaving 12 bases between them. This CDR3 spans 13 amino acids. Looked up from germline, CDR1 is GTSNPN and CDR2 is SVGIG (reference sequence). The CDR3 region is CAWSALNFEKLFF. Here the CDR3 DNA reads TGTGCCTGGAGCGCCTTAAATTTTGAAAAACTGTTTTTT.

The V and J genes are TRBV6-5 and TRBJ2-5; D remains unclear. V was cut by 7 bases and J by 1 base, with 16 bases left in between. CDR1 is MNHEY, CDR2 SVGAGI, per germline. The CDR3 extends over 15 amino acids. The CDR3 sequence is CASNKSPRIQETQYF. As DNA, the CDR3 is TGTGCCAGCAACAAAAGCCCCAGGATCCAAGAGACCCAGTACTTC.